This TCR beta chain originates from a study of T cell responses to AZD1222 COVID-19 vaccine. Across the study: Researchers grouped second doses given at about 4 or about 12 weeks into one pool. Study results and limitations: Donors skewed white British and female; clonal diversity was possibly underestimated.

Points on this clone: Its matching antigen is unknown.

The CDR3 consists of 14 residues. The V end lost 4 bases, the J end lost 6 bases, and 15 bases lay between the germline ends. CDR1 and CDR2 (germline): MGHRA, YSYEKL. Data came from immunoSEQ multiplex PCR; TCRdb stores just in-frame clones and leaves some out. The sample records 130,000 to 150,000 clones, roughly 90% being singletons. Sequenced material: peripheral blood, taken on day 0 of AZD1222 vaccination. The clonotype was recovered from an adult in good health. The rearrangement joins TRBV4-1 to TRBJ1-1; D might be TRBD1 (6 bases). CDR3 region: CASSLGAQGPEAFF. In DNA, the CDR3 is TGCGCCAGCAGCCTCGGGGCCCAGGGGCCTGAAGCTTTCTTT.